A single sample gave rise to the 21 T cell receptor beta chains below, sequenced in a study of blood T cell repertoires in COVID-19. Sequencing used immunoSEQ multiplex PCR; TCRdb keeps in-frame clones, though not all of them. Here the sample spans about 230,000 clones, around nine tenths being singletons. The source material was peripheral blood. The origin of the receptors is a woman aged 18-29 years who had recovered from COVID-19.

The V and J genes are TRBV5-6 and TRBJ1-2, with D hard to call. The CDR3 length is 16 residues. V shed 1 base and J shed 3 bases, with 16 bases lying between them. Germline V gives CDR1 SGHDT, CDR2 YYEEEE. This CDR3 reads CASSLLAAQDYYGYTF. CDR3 nucleotide sequence: TGTGCCAGCAGCTTGCTCGCTGCTCAGGATTACTATGGCTACACCTTC. Variable domain in full (rest from reference TRBV5-6 and TRBJ1-2): DAGVTQSPTHLIKTRGQQVTLRCSPKSGHDTVSWYQQALGQGPQFIFQYYEEEERQRGNFPDRFSGHQFPNYSSELNVNALLLGDSALYLCASSLLAAQDYYGYTFGSGTRLTVV.

The chain couples TRBV9 to TRBJ2-2; 8 bases are shared with TRBD1. The germline V gene has CDR1 SGDLS and CDR2 YYNGEE. J lost 5 bases, V lost 2 bases, and 5 bases had no gene match. This CDR3 spans 15 amino acids. The CDR3 sequence is CASSVGRGRTGELFF. The CDR3 DNA reads TGTGCCAGCAGCGTCGGCAGGGGGCGGACCGGGGAGCTGTTTTTT.

This clone occurred a few times. The gene calls are TRBV19 and TRBJ1-5; D remains unclear. The CDR3 extends over 12 amino acids. V was trimmed by 3 bases and J by 11 bases, leaving 11 bases between them. Per germline, CDR1 LNHDA and CDR2 SQIVND (reference sequence). CDR3 DNA: TGTGCCAGTAGTATTGAGTTCACGGCCCAGCATTTT. Its protein is CASSIEFTAQHF.

This sequence joins TRBV19 and TRBJ1-5; the match to TRBD1 covers 7 bases. This CDR3 has 17 residues. Germline trimming cut 4 bases from V and 0 bases from J; bases unmatched to any gene: 9. Germline CDR1 and CDR2: LNHDA and SQIVND (reference sequence). The CDR3 spells CASSTRQGWDSNQPQHF. In DNA, the CDR3 is TGTGCCAGTAGTACTCGACAGGGATGGGATAGCAATCAGCCCCAGCATTTT.

This clone came up a few times. The chain uses TRBV7-2 and TRBJ2-1; D unresolved. Trimming shortened V by 2 bases and J by 6 bases, and 17 bases separated the two germline ends. The CDR3 runs 16 residues. From germline, CDR1 is SGHTA and CDR2 FQGNSA. The CDR3 DNA sequence: TGTGCCAGCAGCTTATTGAACCCGAGGATAGGCAATGAGCAGTTCTTC. Translating it yields CASSLLNPRIGNEQFF.

V is TRBV9 and J is TRBJ2-1; 8 positions match TRBD2. The germline gives CDR1 SGDLS, CDR2 YYNGEE. V dropped 4 bases and J dropped 7; count of bases not matched to a gene: 7. The CDR3 runs to 14 residues. The CDR3 loop reads CASSTLSGVNEQFF. The CDR3 DNA reads as TGTGCCAGCAGCACCCTTAGCGGGGTAAATGAGCAGTTCTTC.

V usage is TRBV7-9 and J usage is TRBJ2-7, with unresolved D. CDR1 is SEHNR, CDR2 FQNEAQ, per germline (reference sequence). This CDR3 is 15 amino acids long. Between the trimmed V and J ends, which lost 1 base and 5 bases, there was a span of 15 bases. The CDR3 DNA reads TGTGCCAGCAGCTTAGTTATCGGCCTAGGCAACGAGCAGTACTTC. It yields the protein CASSLVIGLGNEQYF.

This clone appeared once. The genes are TRBV6-5 and TRBJ2-7; D gene uncertain. Germline V gene data show CDR1 as MNHEY and CDR2 as SVGAGI. The CDR3 is 13 residues long. Trimming took off 6 bases at V and 3 bases at J, with 12 bases between the two ends. CDR3 protein: CASSPLADYEQYF. Here the CDR3 DNA reads TGTGCCAGCAGCCCGCTGGCAGACTACGAGCAGTACTTC.

This chain joins TRBV25-1 and TRBJ1-1; D is unclear. Deletions cut 2 bases from V and 8 bases from J, with 6 bases between. The CDR3 has 11 amino acids. Germline CDR1 reads MGHDK; CDR2 reads SYGVNS. CDR3 sequence (DNA): TGTGCCAGCAGTGAAACGGTAGAAGCTTTCTTT. Its protein product is CASSETVEAFF.

This clone showed up just once. This rearrangement joins TRBV11-2 to TRBJ1-1, with 8 bases that match TRBD1. Germline V gene lookup returns CDR1 SGHAT and CDR2 FQNNGV. Germline trimming cut 1 base from V and 8 bases from J; bases unmatched to any gene: 3. This CDR3 is built from 13 residues. CDR3 nucleotides: TGTGCCAGCAGCTTAGGACAGGGGATCGAAGCTTTCTTT. Amino acid sequence: CASSLGQGIEAFF.

This CDR3 reads CASSVAPTGDEKLFF. For the CDR3, the DNA is TGTGCCAGCAGCGTAGCCCCGACAGGAGATGAAAAACTGTTTTTT. V is TRBV9 and J is TRBJ1-4, with D maybe TRBD1 (6 bases). Trimming cost V 0 bases and J 6 bases, with 12 bases left between them. Germline CDR1 and CDR2: SGDLS and YYNGEE. The CDR3 runs 15 residues.

The V gene is TRBV11-3, the J gene TRBJ2-1; weak D call: TRBD2 (5 bases). The CDR3 runs to 16 residues. V gave up 0 bases and J gave up 1 base, with 10 bases separating them. CDR1 SGHNT and CDR2 YENEEA come from the germline V gene. This CDR3 is CASSLEADNSYNEQFF. For the CDR3, the DNA is TGTGCCAGCAGCTTAGAAGCGGATAATTCCTACAATGAGCAGTTCTTC.

This clone was counted a single time. The rearrangement uses TRBV5-5 and TRBJ2-7; D is perhaps TRBD1 (5 bases). Deletions cut 0 bases from V and 6 bases from J, with 16 bases between. The CDR3 consists of 15 residues. Germline V gene sequence: CDR1 SGHKS, CDR2 YYEKEE (reference sequence). This CDR3 is CASSLAGSTLGEQYF. CDR3 nucleotides: TGTGCCAGCAGCTTGGCAGGGTCGACTTTAGGCGAGCAGTACTTC.

The chain has TRBV7-6 and TRBJ2-3; 7 nucleotides agree with TRBD2. Unmatched junction bases numbered 5, after V lost 0 bases and J lost 5 bases. CDR1 is SGHVS and CDR2 is FNYEAQ in the germline V gene. The CDR3 loop spans 15 amino acids. In DNA form, the CDR3 reads TGTGCCAGCAGCTTAGCGGGAGGGCAGAAAGATACGCAGTATTTT. Translated, it gives CASSLAGGQKDTQYF.

The rearrangement links TRBV5-4 to TRBJ2-7; a possible D gene is TRBD2 (5 bases). The length of the CDR3 is 14 residues. Trimming removed 4 bases at V and 0 bases at J, with 11 bases between. Germline V gives CDR1 SGHNT, CDR2 YYREEE (reference sequence). In DNA, the CDR3 is TGTGCCAGCAGCGCATACGAGGGCTCCTACGAGCAGTACTTC. Amino acid sequence: CASSAYEGSYEQYF.

This sequence joins TRBV15 and TRBJ1-2; 7 nucleotides align to TRBD1. Trimming took 3 bases from V and 4 from J; bases not matched to a gene: 8. The V gene's germline CDR1 is LNHNV and CDR2 YYDKDF (reference sequence). The CDR3 length is 15 residues. The CDR3 spells CATSSNEGASYGYTF. CDR3 nucleotides: TGTGCCACCAGCAGTAACGAGGGGGCTAGCTATGGCTACACCTTC.

V and J are TRBV21-1 and TRBJ2-3; the DNA was not used to check the table's D call, TRBD2. TRBV21-1 is shown as a pseudogene. The CDR3 loop spans 16 amino acids. The CDR3 bases are TGTGCCAGCAGCTTTCGACTAGCGGGCCGCACAGATACGCAGTATTTT. This encodes CASSFRLAGRTDTQYF.

This chain links TRBV6-5 with TRBJ1-5; a weak D match, TRBD1 (5 bases). V was cut by 2 bases and J by 6 bases, with 8 bases left in between. The length of the CDR3 is 13 residues. Germline CDR1 MNHEY, CDR2 SVGAGI. CDR3 DNA: TGTGCCAGCAGTTACAGCAGGGTTCAGCCCCAGCATTTT. Encoded protein: CASSYSRVQPQHF.

This chain connects TRBV29-1 to TRBJ2-5; 8 bases map to TRBD2. J lost 0 bases, V lost 1 base, and 4 bases had no gene match. This CDR3 is 15 amino acids long. Germline V gene data show CDR1 as SQVTM and CDR2 as ANQGSEA. The CDR3 nucleotides read TGCAGCGTTGAAGCGGGAGGGCCCTACCAAGAGACCCAGTACTTC. Translated: CSVEAGGPYQETQYF.

Only one count was recorded for this clone. V and J are TRBV18 and TRBJ1-3, with TRBD1 matching 9 bases. Germline V gene sequence: CDR1 KGHSH, CDR2 LQKENI. V was clipped by 3 bases and J by 2 bases; unmatched bases: 8. The CDR3 is 17 residues long. This CDR3 is CASSPGTGLIAGNTIYF. CDR3 nucleotide sequence: TGTGCCAGCTCACCTGGGACAGGGTTGATCGCTGGAAACACCATATATTTT. The variable domain in full, with the rest retrieved from reference TRBV18 and TRBJ1-3, is NAGVMQNPRHLVRRRGQEARLRCSPMKGHSHVYWYRQLPEEGLKFMVYLQKENIIDESGMPKERFSAEFPKEGPSILRIQQVVRGDSAAYFCASSPGTGLIAGNTIYFGEGSWLTVV.

The rearrangement uses TRBV4-1 and TRBJ2-5; 8 bases line up with TRBD2. CDR1 is MGHRA and CDR2 is YSYEKL in the germline V gene. V gave up 0 bases and J gave up 0 bases; unmatched junction bases: 6. The CDR3 is 17 amino acids. CDR3 sequence: CASSQDRGAGDQETQYF. CDR3 DNA: TGCGCCAGCAGCCAAGATCGGGGAGCGGGGGACCAAGAGACCCAGTACTTC.